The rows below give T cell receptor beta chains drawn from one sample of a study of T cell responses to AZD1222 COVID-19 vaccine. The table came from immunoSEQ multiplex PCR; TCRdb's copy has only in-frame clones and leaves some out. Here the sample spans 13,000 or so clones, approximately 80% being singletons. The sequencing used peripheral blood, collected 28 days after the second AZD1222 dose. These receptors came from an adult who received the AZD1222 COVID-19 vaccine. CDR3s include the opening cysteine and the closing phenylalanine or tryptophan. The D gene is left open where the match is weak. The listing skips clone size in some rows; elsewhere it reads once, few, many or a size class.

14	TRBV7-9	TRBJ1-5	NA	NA	TGTGCCAGCAGCTTAGCCAACGGCAATCAGCCCCAGCATTTT	CASSLANGNQPQHF
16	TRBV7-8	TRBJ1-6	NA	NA	TGTGCCAGCAGCTTAGTGGGGGGGCAGGGTTACTCACCCCTCCACTTT	CASSLVGGQGYSPLHF
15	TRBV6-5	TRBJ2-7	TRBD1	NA	TGTGCCAGCAGTTACTCTGCAGGGGGCTCCTACGAGCAGTACTTC	CASSYSAGGSYEQYF
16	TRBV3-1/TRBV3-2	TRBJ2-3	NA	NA	TGTGCCAGCAGCCAAGAAGCTAGCCGGGGCACAGATACGCAGTATTTT	CASSQEASRGTDTQYF
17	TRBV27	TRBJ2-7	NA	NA	TGTGCCAGCAGTGAAAGCTCCCAGGGGTGGGAATCCTACGAGCAGTACTTC	CASSESSQGWESYEQYF
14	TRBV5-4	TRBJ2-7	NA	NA	TGTGCCAGCAGCTTGGGGCGGGGGCCCTACGAGCAGTACTTC	CASSLGRGPYEQYF
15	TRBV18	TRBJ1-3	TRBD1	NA	TGTGCCAGCTCACGAGGGACAGACTCTGGAAACACCATATATTTT	CASSRGTDSGNTIYF
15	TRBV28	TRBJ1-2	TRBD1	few	TGTGCCAGCAGTTCACCGGGACAGGGGGTCTATGGCTACACCTTC	CASSSPGQGVYGYTF
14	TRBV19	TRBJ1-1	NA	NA	TGTGCCAGTAGCAGGGCAGTGCTGAACACTGAAGCTTTCTTT	CASSRAVLNTEAFF
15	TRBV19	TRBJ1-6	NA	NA	TGTGCCAGTAGTATAGTTTCCGGTATGAGCTCACCCCTCCACTTT	CASSIVSGMSSPLHF
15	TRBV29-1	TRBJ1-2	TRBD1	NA	TGCAGCGTAGGGGACGGACAGGGGGGGTCCTATGGCTACACCTTC	CSVGDGQGGSYGYTF
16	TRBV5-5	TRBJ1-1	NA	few	TGTGCCAGCAGCTGGCGGAGCAGGGAAGCGAACACTGAAGCTTTCTTT	CASSWRSREANTEAFF
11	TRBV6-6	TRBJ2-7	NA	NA	TGTGCCAGCCGGGACATCGAGGAGCAGTACTTC	CASRDIEEQYF
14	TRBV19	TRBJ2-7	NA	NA	TGTGCCAGTAGTCAAACCCAGCTCTCCTACGAGCAGTACTTC	CASSQTQLSYEQYF
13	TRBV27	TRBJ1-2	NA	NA	TGTGCCAGCAGTTTATACCAGGGGAATGGCTACACCTTC	CASSLYQGNGYTF
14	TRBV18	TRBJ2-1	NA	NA	TGTGCCAGCTCACCACAGGGAGCCTACAATGAGCAGTTCTTC	CASSPQGAYNEQFF
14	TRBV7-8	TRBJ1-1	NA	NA	TGTGCCAGCAGCTTAGGGGACACTAACACTGAAGCTTTCTTT	CASSLGDTNTEAFF
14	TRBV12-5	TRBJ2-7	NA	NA	TGTGCTAGTGCCCTTGACAGTCCCTCCTACGAGCAGTACTTC	CASALDSPSYEQYF
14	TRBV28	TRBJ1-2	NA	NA	TGTGCCAGCAGTTTAAACGGCCCACAAGACGGCTACACCTTC	CASSLNGPQDGYTF
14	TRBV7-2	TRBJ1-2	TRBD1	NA	TGTGCCAGCAGCTCCGGGACAGGTTTTTATGGCTACACCTTC	CASSSGTGFYGYTF
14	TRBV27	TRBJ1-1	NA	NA	TGTGCCAGCACCCGGGGGGCAGGGGTAGGTGAAGCTTTCTTT	CASTRGAGVGEAFF
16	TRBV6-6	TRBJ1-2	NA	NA	TGTGCCAGCAGATCCTACGGTGCGGGGGAAATTGGAGGCTACACCTTC	CASRSYGAGEIGGYTF
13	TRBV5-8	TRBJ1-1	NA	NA	TGTGCCAGCAGCTTGGTCTTGATGCGGGGAGCTTTCTTT	CASSLVLMRGAFF
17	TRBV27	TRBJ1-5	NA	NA	TGTGCCAGCAGTTTATCGTTTTATCAGGGAGCTGGTTTCCCCCAGCATTTT	CASSLSFYQGAGFPQHF
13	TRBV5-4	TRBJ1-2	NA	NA	TGTGCCAGCAGCTTCATGAGCAACTATGGCTACACCTTC	CASSFMSNYGYTF
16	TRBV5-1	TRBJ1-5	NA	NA	TGCGCCAGCAGCCCCAGCGGTTGGGGGGGGAGTCAGCCCCAGCATTTT	CASSPSGWGGSQPQHF
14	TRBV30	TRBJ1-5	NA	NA	TGTGCCTGGAGCCGGGGGGACATAAATCAGCCCCAGCATTTT	CAWSRGDINQPQHF
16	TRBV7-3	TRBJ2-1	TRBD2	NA	TGTGCCAGCAGCGTGCTAGCGGGAGGGCTCTACAATGAGCAGTTCTTC	CASSVLAGGLYNEQFF
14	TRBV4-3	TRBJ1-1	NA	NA	TGCGCCAGCAGCCAAGCGAAGATGGGCACTGAAGCTTTCTTT	CASSQAKMGTEAFF
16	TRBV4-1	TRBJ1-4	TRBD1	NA	TGCGCCAGCAGCTTAGACTCCGGGACAGTCAATGAAAAACTGTTTTTT	CASSLDSGTVNEKLFF
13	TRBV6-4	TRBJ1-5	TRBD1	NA	TGTGCCAGCAGCTTCGACAGGGATCAGCCCCAGCATTTT	CASSFDRDQPQHF
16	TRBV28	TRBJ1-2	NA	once	TGTGCCAGCAGCTTACACGACACATCAAGGAACTATGGCTACACCTTC	CASSLHDTSRNYGYTF
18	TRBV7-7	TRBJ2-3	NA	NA	TGTGCCAGCAGCTTAGGGATCACGAGGTCTGGGGGCACAGATACGCAGTATTTT	CASSLGITRSGGTDTQYF
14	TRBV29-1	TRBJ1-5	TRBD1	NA	TGCAGCGTTGAAACCGGGACAGGGGGCAGGACCCAGCATTTT	CSVETGTGGRTQHF